The 9 T cell receptor beta chains below were found in one sample sequenced in a study of T-cell reconstitution after alpha-beta-depleted transplantation in children. Researchers prepared the TCRbeta library using unique molecular identifiers, the study reports. TCRdb used MiXCR to reprocess the PCR reads, holding one entry per CDR3 protein. The sample shows about 490,000 distinct CDR3 sequences, approximately 10% of them seen only once. Source: PBMCs, taken before TCRalphabeta/CD19-depleted stem cell transplant. The receptors shown here come from a child aged 2 to 15 with inherited bone marrow failure, due to receive a stem cell transplant.

There are many counts of this clonotype. The J gene is TRBJ1-2, the V gene TRBV7-9; a weak D match, TRBD1 (5 bases). V lost 1 base to trimming and J lost 4 bases, with 16 bases between them. CDR1 and CDR2 (germline): SEHNR, FQNEAQ (reference sequence). The CDR3 has 16 amino acids. CDR3 bases: TGTGCCAGCAGCTTAGGAATAGGGACGGCAGGCTATGGCTACACCTTC. This encodes CASSLGIGTAGYGYTF.

This clonotype was counted ten times or more. The chain joins TRBV10-3 to TRBJ2-5; D is undetermined. The CDR3 extends over 14 amino acids. Germline-derived CDR1 and CDR2 are ENHRY and SYGVKD. Trimming pared 11 bases from V and 5 bases from J, leaving 21 bases between. Here the CDR3 DNA reads TGTGCCCTCAACACACTGGGTCCCAGGGAGACCCAGTACTTC. Residues: CALNTLGPRETQYF.

This clonotype was detected many times. J is TRBJ1-2 and V is TRBV30, with D possibly being TRBD1 (5 bases). CDR3 length: 17 amino acids. V dropped 0 bases and J dropped 6 bases, with 23 bases sitting between them. In germline, CDR1 is GTSNPN, CDR2 SVGIG (reference sequence). The CDR3, as DNA: TGTGCCTGGAGTGTATCGGCAGGGAATTCGGGTTCGGATGGCTACACCTTC. This encodes CAWSVSAGNSGSDGYTF.

This clonotype has at least ten counts. The rearrangement joins TRBV13 to TRBJ2-1, with 11 bases matching TRBD2. The germline gives CDR1 PRHDT, CDR2 FYEKMQ (reference sequence). V was clipped by 4 bases and J by 7 bases; unmatched bases: 6. This CDR3 region has 15 residues. CDR3 region: CASSYGTSGTNEQFF. The CDR3 nucleotides are TGTGCCAGCAGCTATGGGACTAGCGGCACTAATGAGCAGTTCTTC.

The rearrangement joins TRBV12-3 or TRBV12-4 to TRBJ2-7; 12 bases map to TRBD2. Trimming took 6 bases from V and 3 from J; bases not matched to a gene: 6. The CDR3 spans 15 residues. The CDR3 DNA is TGTGCCAGCAGCAAGACTAGCGGGAGAGTCTACGAGCAGTACTTC. It is translated as CASSKTSGRVYEQYF.

The sample holds many counts of this clonotype. The chain recombines TRBV15 with TRBJ2-7; 12 bases match TRBD2. This CDR3 has 18 residues. Germline V lookup: CDR1 LNHNV, CDR2 YYDKDF (reference sequence). With 0 bases clipped from V and 2 bases from J, the junction kept 8 bases outside the gene matches. The CDR3 loop is CATSRDGLAGPNTYEQYF. The CDR3 DNA reads as TGTGCCACCAGCAGAGATGGACTAGCGGGACCCAACACCTACGAGCAGTACTTC.

This clonotype was detected many times. V gene TRBV15 combines with J gene TRBJ2-3; D gene unclear. The V end lost 1 base, the J end lost 2 bases, and 10 bases lay between the germline ends. Germline V gene lookup returns CDR1 LNHNV and CDR2 YYDKDF (reference sequence). The CDR3 runs to 15 residues. CDR3 protein: CATSRARTNTDTQYF. In nucleotides, the CDR3 is TGTGCCACCAGCAGAGCCCGCACTAACACAGATACGCAGTATTTT.

About this clonotype: A read error is possible here, since a much larger clone lies one base away. The chain couples TRBV12-3 or TRBV12-4 to TRBJ2-1, with no clear D. Trimming removed 4 bases at V and 3 bases at J, with 10 bases between. This CDR3 comprises 14 residues. The CDR3 sequence: CASSSVLHYNEQFF. Here the CDR3 DNA reads TGTGCCAGCAGTTCAGTCCTACACTACAATGAGCAGTTCTTC.

This clonotype was counted many times. This sequence joins TRBV11-2 and TRBJ2-7; TRBD1 matches at 8 bases. The trim removed 4 bases at V and 2 bases at J, leaving 4 bases unmatched. This CDR3 comprises 14 residues. The germline V gene encodes CDR1 SGHAT and CDR2 FQNNGV. The CDR3 coding sequence is TGTGCCAGCAGCTCAGGGGGCGTCACCTACGAGCAGTACTTC. It encodes CASSSGGVTYEQYF.